These T cell receptor beta chains were read from a single sample in a study of blood T cell repertoires in COVID-19. Assay: immunoSEQ multiplex PCR; the TCRdb copy retains only in-frame clones and omits some. This repertoire shows tens of thousands of clones, roughly nine tenths found once; its top ten account for approximately 2.2%. Sequencing used peripheral blood. The receptor set was obtained from a man over 45 with acute or convalescent COVID-19. Each CDR3 is given with its conserved first and last residue.

J gene,V gene,CDR3 protein
TRBJ1-3,TRBV7-6,CASSPRQGTSSGNTIYF
TRBJ1-5,TRBV19,CASSEDRGRDQPQHF
TRBJ2-4,TRBV28,CASSSTGTGKNIQYF
TRBJ2-7,TRBV3-1/TRBV3-2,CASSPGTSGRSEQYF
TRBJ2-3,TRBV6-1,CASSERLAGVGDTQYF
TRBJ1-2,TRBV4-1,CASSQPRGNSGYTF
TRBJ2-6,TRBV7-9,CASSTWRSSGANVLTF
TRBJ2-4,TRBV7-9,CASSPLDGKNIQYF
TRBJ1-5,TRBV2,CASNIFPNQPQHF
TRBJ2-7,TRBV19,CASSMARQGEQYF
TRBJ1-2,TRBV19,CASSPDSYGYTF
TRBJ2-7,TRBV29-1,CSVNLPGQDSYEQYF
TRBJ2-1,TRBV21-1,CASSRESAGIPYNEQFF
TRBJ2-1,TRBV5-1,CASSPRLAGGNEQFF
TRBJ2-1,TRBV2,CASSYRTRQLYNEQFF
TRBJ2-2,TRBV12-3/TRBV12-4,CASSQQGAGELFF
TRBJ2-1,TRBV5-1,CASSRLGDTYNEQFF
TRBJ2-3,TRBV6-4,CASSDSSDRAADTQYF
TRBJ2-2,TRBV2,CASSPQLSGELFF
TRBJ2-3,TRBV3-1/TRBV3-2,CASSIQPSSYTDTQYF
TRBJ1-2,TRBV12-3/TRBV12-4,CASSLGTADLRTF
TRBJ1-1,TRBV11-2,CASSSIPRRQENTEAFF
TRBJ1-1,TRBV7-2,CASSLIARDTEAFF